A selection of T cell receptor beta chains follows, all from one sample in a study of CD8 T cells in Susac syndrome. TCRdb used MiXCR to reprocess the immunoSEQ multiplex PCR reads, holding one entry per CDR3 protein. The sample carries 150,000 to 200,000 distinct CDR3 sequences, over 90% recorded once. Sequencing used CD4+ T cells from PBMCs. All receptors derive from a human donor with multiple sclerosis. CDR3s include the opening cysteine and the closing phenylalanine or tryptophan. D genes are given only for firm matches. A clone size is listed for some rows: how often the clone was seen (once, few, many), or a class if it is expanded.

clone size: NA; D gene: NA; V gene: TRBV12-5; J gene: TRBJ1-1; CDR3 protein: CASVEESGTEAFF; CDR3 DNA: TGTGCTAGTGTGGAGGAGTCGGGCACTGAAGCTTTCTTT
clone size: NA; D gene: NA; V gene: TRBV7-3; J gene: TRBJ2-1; CDR3 protein: CASSSVPFSYNEQFF; CDR3 DNA: TGTGCCAGCAGCTCGGTTCCCTTCTCCTACAATGAGCAGTTCTTC
clone size: NA; D gene: NA; V gene: TRBV3-1; J gene: TRBJ1-5; CDR3 protein: CASSRGLDQPQHF; CDR3 DNA: TGTGCCAGCAGCCGGGGGTTAGATCAGCCCCAGCATTTT
clone size: NA; D gene: TRBD1; V gene: TRBV5-1; J gene: TRBJ1-4; CDR3 protein: CASSRDRADEKLFF; CDR3 DNA: TGCGCCAGCAGCCGGGACAGGGCTGATGAAAAACTGTTTTTT
clone size: NA; D gene: NA; V gene: TRBV18; J gene: TRBJ2-1; CDR3 protein: CASSPSGTLNNEQFF; CDR3 DNA: TGTGCCAGCTCACCCTCCGGGACTTTGAACAATGAGCAGTTCTTC
clone size: NA; D gene: NA; V gene: TRBV20-1; J gene: TRBJ1-1; CDR3 protein: CSARAGGAGTEAFF; CDR3 DNA: TGCAGTGCTCGAGCTGGGGGCGCTGGCACTGAAGCTTTCTTT
clone size: NA; D gene: TRBD2; V gene: TRBV12-3/TRBV12-4; J gene: TRBJ2-5; CDR3 protein: CASSSPSSGGETQYF; CDR3 DNA: TGTGCCAGCAGTTCACCTAGCTCGGGAGGAGAGACCCAGTACTTC
clone size: NA; D gene: NA; V gene: TRBV12-3/TRBV12-4; J gene: TRBJ2-7; CDR3 protein: CASSPRTAANSYEQYF; CDR3 DNA: TGTGCCAGCAGCCCTAGGACAGCAGCCAACTCCTACGAGCAGTACTTC
clone size: NA; D gene: NA; V gene: TRBV30; J gene: TRBJ1-1; CDR3 protein: CAWSPGASSNTEAFF; CDR3 DNA: TGTGCCTGGAGTCCTGGGGCCTCGAGCAACACTGAAGCTTTCTTT
clone size: NA; D gene: NA; V gene: TRBV30; J gene: TRBJ1-1; CDR3 protein: CAWKKGRRTEAFF; CDR3 DNA: TGTGCCTGGAAAAAAGGCAGGAGGACTGAAGCTTTCTTT
clone size: NA; D gene: TRBD1; V gene: TRBV3-1; J gene: TRBJ2-7; CDR3 protein: CASSQGPGGSYEQYF; CDR3 DNA: TGTGCCAGCAGCCAAGGCCCAGGGGGTTCCTACGAGCAGTACTTC
clone size: NA; D gene: NA; V gene: TRBV7-9; J gene: TRBJ1-2; CDR3 protein: CASSFSATLNYGYTF; CDR3 DNA: TGTGCCAGCAGCTTCTCCGCGACCTTAAACTATGGCTACACCTTC
clone size: NA; D gene: NA; V gene: TRBV9; J gene: TRBJ1-1; CDR3 protein: CASSVVQGTEAFF; CDR3 DNA: TGTGCCAGCAGCGTAGTACAGGGCACTGAAGCTTTCTTT
clone size: NA; D gene: TRBD1; V gene: TRBV12-3/TRBV12-4; J gene: TRBJ1-5; CDR3 protein: CASSLSGTGGMNQPQHF; CDR3 DNA: TGTGCCAGCAGTTTAAGTGGGACAGGGGGCATGAATCAGCCCCAGCATTTT
clone size: NA; D gene: NA; V gene: TRBV2; J gene: TRBJ2-4; CDR3 protein: CASSERPLAKNIQYF; CDR3 DNA: TGTGCCAGCAGTGAAAGGCCATTAGCCAAAAACATTCAGTACTTC
clone size: NA; D gene: TRBD2; V gene: TRBV4-1; J gene: TRBJ2-7; CDR3 protein: CASSPNYSRRGSSYEQYF; CDR3 DNA: TGCGCCAGCAGCCCAAACTATTCTCGGCGGGGGTCTTCCTACGAGCAGTACTTC
clone size: once; D gene: NA; V gene: TRBV2; J gene: TRBJ2-3; CDR3 protein: CASRRVVSTDTQYF; CDR3 DNA: TGTGCCAGCAGGAGAGTCGTGAGCACAGATACGCAGTATTTT
clone size: NA; D gene: NA; V gene: TRBV29-1; J gene: TRBJ1-1; CDR3 protein: CSGKTGNTEAFF; CDR3 DNA: TGCAGCGGCAAGACAGGGAACACTGAAGCTTTCTTT
clone size: once; D gene: NA; V gene: TRBV12-3/TRBV12-4; J gene: TRBJ1-5; CDR3 protein: CASSLEDSNQPQHF; CDR3 DNA: TGTGCCAGCAGTTTAGAGGATAGCAATCAGCCCCAGCATTTT
clone size: NA; D gene: NA; V gene: TRBV3-1; J gene: TRBJ2-1; CDR3 protein: CASSQVLGHQQFF; CDR3 DNA: TGTGCCAGCAGCCAAGTGTTGGGACACCAGCAGTTCTTC
clone size: NA; D gene: TRBD1; V gene: TRBV6-6; J gene: TRBJ2-4; CDR3 protein: CASSYSPTGAKNIQYF; CDR3 DNA: TGTGCCAGCAGTTACTCCCCTACAGGGGCGAAAAACATTCAGTACTTC
clone size: NA; D gene: NA; V gene: TRBV15; J gene: TRBJ1-5; CDR3 protein: CATSRGGGSHQPQHF; CDR3 DNA: TGTGCCACCAGCAGAGGGGGGGGTAGCCATCAGCCCCAGCATTTT
clone size: NA; D gene: NA; V gene: TRBV5-6; J gene: TRBJ2-3; CDR3 protein: CASSLGAADTQYF; CDR3 DNA: TGTGCCAGCAGCTTGGGTGCCGCAGATACGCAGTATTTT
clone size: NA; D gene: NA; V gene: TRBV20-1; J gene: TRBJ2-5; CDR3 protein: CSAPPSTGQDTQYF; CDR3 DNA: TGCAGTGCCCCGCCCTCGACAGGCCAAGACACCCAGTACTTC
clone size: NA; D gene: NA; V gene: TRBV29-1; J gene: TRBJ2-3; CDR3 protein: CSVKGYGHDTQYF; CDR3 DNA: TGCAGCGTAAAGGGGTATGGGCACGATACGCAGTATTTT
clone size: NA; D gene: NA; V gene: TRBV5-1; J gene: TRBJ2-1; CDR3 protein: CASSSIPRPRNEQFF; CDR3 DNA: TGCGCCAGCAGCTCAATCCCCCGACCCCGCAATGAGCAGTTCTTC
clone size: NA; D gene: TRBD1; V gene: TRBV9; J gene: TRBJ2-1; CDR3 protein: CASSVDGQGTNEQFF; CDR3 DNA: TGTGCCAGCAGCGTAGACGGACAGGGGACCAATGAGCAGTTCTTC
clone size: NA; D gene: NA; V gene: TRBV2; J gene: TRBJ1-1; CDR3 protein: CASSEVSSYTEAFF; CDR3 DNA: TGTGCCAGCAGTGAAGTTAGTAGCTACACTGAAGCTTTCTTT
clone size: NA; D gene: TRBD1; V gene: TRBV20-1; J gene: TRBJ2-5; CDR3 protein: CSASTGTGAETQYF; CDR3 DNA: TGCAGTGCTAGCACCGGGACAGGGGCAGAGACCCAGTACTTC
clone size: few; D gene: NA; V gene: TRBV29-1; J gene: TRBJ2-5; CDR3 protein: CSVGDRETQYF; CDR3 DNA: TGCAGCGTTGGGGACCGAGAGACCCAGTACTTC
clone size: NA; D gene: TRBD1; V gene: TRBV20-1; J gene: TRBJ2-5; CDR3 protein: CSAGQGQETQYF; CDR3 DNA: TGCAGTGCTGGACAGGGGCAAGAGACCCAGTACTTC
clone size: once; D gene: NA; V gene: TRBV6-1; J gene: TRBJ1-5; CDR3 protein: CASAERSNQPQHF; CDR3 DNA: TGTGCCAGCGCCGAGAGGAGCAATCAGCCCCAGCATTTT
clone size: NA; D gene: NA; V gene: TRBV27; J gene: TRBJ2-1; CDR3 protein: CASSLGVNYNEQFF; CDR3 DNA: TGTGCCAGCAGTTTGGGGGTCAACTACAATGAGCAGTTCTTC
clone size: NA; D gene: TRBD1; V gene: TRBV5-1; J gene: TRBJ2-3; CDR3 protein: CASIERGTGGTDTQYF; CDR3 DNA: TGCGCCAGCATAGAACGAGGGACAGGGGGCACAGATACGCAGTATTTT
clone size: NA; D gene: NA; V gene: TRBV7-3; J gene: TRBJ2-7; CDR3 protein: CASSSYGEQYF; CDR3 DNA: TGTGCCAGCAGCTCCTACGGGGAGCAGTACTTC
clone size: NA; D gene: NA; V gene: TRBV30; J gene: TRBJ1-1; CDR3 protein: CAWSVYGFEAFF; CDR3 DNA: TGTGCCTGGAGTGTATACGGATTCGAAGCTTTCTTT
clone size: NA; D gene: NA; V gene: TRBV20-1; J gene: TRBJ2-1; CDR3 protein: CSATSFGAPDSYEQFF; CDR3 DNA: TGCAGTGCCACCAGCTTCGGGGCTCCGGATAGCTATGAGCAGTTCTTC
clone size: NA; D gene: TRBD1; V gene: TRBV3-1; J gene: TRBJ1-2; CDR3 protein: CASSLGTGDSGYTF; CDR3 DNA: TGTGCCAGCAGCCTTGGGACAGGGGACTCTGGCTACACCTTC
clone size: NA; D gene: NA; V gene: TRBV30; J gene: TRBJ2-3; CDR3 protein: CAWSVPRRGSTDTQYF; CDR3 DNA: TGTGCCTGGAGTGTACCCCGCCGGGGGAGCACAGATACGCAGTATTTT
clone size: NA; D gene: TRBD2; V gene: TRBV7-2; J gene: TRBJ2-7; CDR3 protein: CASSLWSGTTYEQYF; CDR3 DNA: TGTGCCAGCAGCTTATGGAGCGGGACCACCTACGAGCAGTACTTC
clone size: once; D gene: TRBD2; V gene: TRBV24-1; J gene: TRBJ2-1; CDR3 protein: CATSATSGGYNEQFF; CDR3 DNA: TGTGCCACCAGTGCGACTAGCGGGGGTTACAATGAGCAGTTCTTC
clone size: NA; D gene: NA; V gene: TRBV11-2; J gene: TRBJ2-7; CDR3 protein: CASSSWREQYF; CDR3 DNA: TGTGCCAGCAGCTCTTGGAGAGAGCAGTACTTC
clone size: NA; D gene: TRBD2; V gene: TRBV19; J gene: TRBJ2-1; CDR3 protein: CASQDTSGINEQFF; CDR3 DNA: TGTGCCAGCCAGGACACTAGCGGTATCAATGAGCAGTTCTTC
clone size: NA; D gene: NA; V gene: TRBV7-3; J gene: TRBJ2-2; CDR3 protein: CASSRANGGELFF; CDR3 DNA: TGTGCCAGCAGCCGTGCAAACGGCGGGGAGCTGTTTTTT
clone size: NA; D gene: TRBD1; V gene: TRBV20-1; J gene: TRBJ2-2; CDR3 protein: CSAMDRENTGELFF; CDR3 DNA: TGCAGTGCTATGGACAGGGAGAACACCGGGGAGCTGTTTTTT
clone size: NA; D gene: NA; V gene: TRBV18; J gene: TRBJ1-1; CDR3 protein: CASSRGNEAFF; CDR3 DNA: TGTGCCAGCTCACGAGGGAATGAAGCTTTCTTT
clone size: NA; D gene: NA; V gene: TRBV3-1; J gene: TRBJ2-3; CDR3 protein: CASSQDDRTDTQYF; CDR3 DNA: TGTGCCAGCAGCCAAGATGACCGCACAGATACGCAGTATTTT
clone size: NA; D gene: NA; V gene: TRBV6-1; J gene: TRBJ2-3; CDR3 protein: CASSGARDRGLAYLDTDTQYF; CDR3 DNA: TGTGCCAGCAGTGGGGCACGGGACAGGGGACTAGCCTACCTCGACACAGATACGCAGTATTTT
clone size: NA; D gene: TRBD1; V gene: TRBV15; J gene: TRBJ2-1; CDR3 protein: CASRGDRGSSYNEQFF; CDR3 DNA: TGTGCCTCTAGAGGGGACAGGGGGAGCTCCTACAATGAGCAGTTCTTC
clone size: NA; D gene: TRBD2; V gene: TRBV9; J gene: TRBJ2-7; CDR3 protein: CASSRSLAGGGEQYF; CDR3 DNA: TGTGCCAGTAGCCGATCCTTAGCGGGGGGAGGCGAGCAGTACTTC